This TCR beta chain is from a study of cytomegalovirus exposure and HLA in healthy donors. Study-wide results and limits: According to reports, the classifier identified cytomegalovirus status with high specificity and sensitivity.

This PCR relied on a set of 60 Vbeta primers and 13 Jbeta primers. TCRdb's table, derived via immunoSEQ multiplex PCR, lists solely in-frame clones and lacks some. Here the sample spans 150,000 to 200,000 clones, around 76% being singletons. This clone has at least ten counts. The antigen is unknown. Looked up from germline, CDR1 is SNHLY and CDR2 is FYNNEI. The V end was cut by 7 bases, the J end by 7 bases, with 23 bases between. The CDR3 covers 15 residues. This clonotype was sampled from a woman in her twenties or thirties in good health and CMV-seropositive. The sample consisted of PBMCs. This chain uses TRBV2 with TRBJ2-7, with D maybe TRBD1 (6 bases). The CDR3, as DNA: TGTGCCAGCACGAAGTCGGGACAACCGCCGGGTGAGCAGTACTTC. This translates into CASTKSGQPPGEQYF.